These 25 T cell receptor beta chains share one sample of origin, sequenced in a study of T cells in Graves' hyperthyroidism and ophthalmopathy. TCR beta CDR3 regions were amplified from RNA transcripts. An initial round of RT-PCR targeting the TCR CDR3 relied on the HTBI primer set. TCRdb re-analysed the multiplex PCR reads in MiXCR, keeping a single row per CDR3 protein. The sample records 450,000 to 650,000 distinct CDR3 sequences, 15% to 20% being singletons. Sequenced material: blood. These TCRs come from a woman between 18 and 29 years old with Graves' ophthalmopathy.

This clonotype was counted many times. The V gene is TRBV6-5, the J gene TRBJ1-1; possibly TRBD1 for D (5 bases). The germline CDR1 and CDR2 sequences are MNHEY and SVGAGI. V lost 0 bases to trimming and J lost 2 bases, with 10 bases between them. The length of the CDR3 is 15 residues. The CDR3 loop reads CASSYSVGANTEAFF. The DNA for the CDR3 is TGTGCCAGCAGTTACTCGGTCGGGGCTAACACTGAAGCTTTCTTT.

This clonotype was seen at least ten times. The rearrangement joins TRBV20-1 to TRBJ1-5; D gene ambiguous. Germline CDR1 DFQATT, CDR2 SNEGSKA (reference sequence). There are 14 residues in the CDR3. V lost 6 bases, J lost 4 bases, and 16 bases lay in between. For the CDR3, the DNA is TGCAGTGCCAGGCATTCCGGATCTAATCAGCCCCAGCATTTT. Amino acids: CSARHSGSNQPQHF.

This clonotype was seen repeatedly, ten times or more. J is TRBJ2-7 and V is TRBV27, with TRBD2 matching 10 bases. After removal of 3 bases from V and 3 bases from J, the junction contained 2 bases not matched to a gene. There are 14 residues in the CDR3. Per the germline V gene, CDR1 is MNHEY and CDR2 is SMNVEV (reference sequence). CDR3 residues: CASSLTSGRYEQYF. CDR3 bases: TGTGCCAGCAGTTTGACTAGCGGGCGCTACGAGCAGTACTTC.

This clonotype was seen only a few times. The chain uses TRBV11-2 and TRBJ2-1; TRBD2 agrees at 8 bases. The CDR3 loop spans 14 amino acids. The germline V gene has CDR1 SGHAT and CDR2 FQNNGV. With V trimmed by 5 bases and J by 9 bases, 9 bases remained unmatched. This CDR3 reads CASSPIGGVAEQFF. The CDR3 region has the DNA TGTGCCAGCAGCCCAATCGGGGGGGTCGCTGAGCAGTTCTTC.

As regards this clonotype: A much larger clone lies a single base off, so this may be a read error. The chain has TRBV12-3 or TRBV12-4 and TRBJ2-7; TRBD1 is a possible D gene (6 bases). The end of the DNA is better explained by TRBJ2-1, so the J call may be wrong. CDR3 length: 15 residues. In DNA, the CDR3 is TGTGCCAGCAGTCCCCAACAGGGCCGAACCTACGAGCAGTTCTTC. The encoded protein is CASSPQQGRTYEQFF.

The table lists this clonotype with many counts. The CDR3 loop reads CSAGAGGKYEQYF. For the CDR3, the DNA is TGCAGTGCAGGAGCGGGAGGGAAATACGAGCAGTACTTC. This chain joins TRBV20-1 and TRBJ2-7, with 10 nucleotides matching TRBD2. CDR1 is DFQATT, CDR2 SNEGSKA, per germline (reference sequence). There are 13 residues in the CDR3. The V and J ends lost 6 bases and 4 bases, in that order; junction bases with no gene match: 6.

The chain joins TRBV20-1 to TRBJ2-7; TRBD2 matches 8 bases. The CDR3 runs 14 residues. Trimming cost V 3 bases and J 2 bases; bases outside gene matches: 6. Germline V gene data show CDR1 as DFQATT and CDR2 as SNEGSKA (reference sequence). The CDR3 reads CSASELAVTYEQYF. CDR3 in DNA: TGCAGTGCTAGCGAACTAGCGGTTACCTACGAGCAGTACTTC.

This clonotype was seen only a few times. V usage is TRBV7-8 and J usage is TRBJ1-3; a weak D match, TRBD1 (5 bases). CDR3 size: 15 residues. Germline CDR1 is SGHVS and CDR2 is FQNEAQ. The V gene lost 5 bases and the J gene lost 0 bases, with 11 bases spanning the gap. CDR3: CASSTMGGSGNTIYF. CDR3 nucleotide sequence: TGTGCCAGCAGCACCATGGGGGGCTCTGGAAACACCATATATTTT.

This clonotype was recorded at least ten times. The chain has TRBV7-9 and TRBJ1-1; 7 bases are shared with TRBD1. From germline, CDR1 is SEHNR and CDR2 FQNEAQ (reference sequence). The CDR3 is made up of 14 amino acids. V shed 6 bases, J shed 4 bases, and the junction held 8 bases outside the gene matches. The CDR3 bases are TGTGCCAGCAGGGGACCGACAGGGAGCACTGAAGCTTTCTTT. Translating it yields CASRGPTGSTEAFF.

The genes are TRBV7-8 and TRBJ1-4, with D unresolved. This CDR3 is 17 amino acids long. Germline V gene sequence: CDR1 SGHVS, CDR2 FQNEAQ. The V end lost 0 bases, the J end lost 3 bases, and 14 bases lay between the germline ends. The DNA of the CDR3 is TGTGCCAGCAGCTTAGCGCAGGAGGACGGGTCTAATGAAAAACTGTTTTTT. As protein: CASSLAQEDGSNEKLFF.

This clonotype was observed many times. The chain uses TRBV7-8 and TRBJ2-7, with 10 bases that match TRBD2. Germline-derived CDR1 and CDR2 are SGHVS and FQNEAQ. V shed 5 bases and J 1 base; nucleotides not matched to a gene: 8. The CDR3 extends over 16 amino acids. This CDR3 reads CASSPRLAGPSYEQYF. The CDR3 DNA reads as TGTGCCAGCAGCCCCAGACTAGCGGGCCCGTCCTACGAGCAGTACTTC.

This clonotype appeared many times. The chain recombines TRBV6-1 with TRBJ1-5; D is unresolved. CDR3 size: 15 residues. V was pared by 7 bases and J by 0 bases, with 13 bases between. The germline gives CDR1 MNHNS, CDR2 SASEGT. CDR3 amino acids: CASKRERVSNQPQHF. CDR3 bases: TGTGCCAGCAAGAGGGAGCGGGTTAGCAATCAGCCCCAGCATTTT.

This chain connects TRBV4-1 to TRBJ2-2, with D possibly TRBD2 on 7 matching bases. The ends were cut back, 1 base at V and 5 bases at J, with 11 bases in the middle. Germline-derived CDR1 and CDR2 are MGHRA and YSYEKL. The CDR3 totals 15 residues. CDR3 bases: TGCGCCAGCAGCCAAGTCGGGGGGCGAACCGGGGAGCTGTTTTTT. It encodes CASSQVGGRTGELFF.

The CDR3 DNA is TGCAGTGCTCGGCGACAGGGAGCGTCCTACGAGCAGTACTTC. Protein sequence: CSARRQGASYEQYF. The chain couples TRBV20-1 to TRBJ2-7; 7 nucleotides align to TRBD1. The V gene's germline CDR1 is DFQATT and CDR2 SNEGSKA (reference sequence). CDR3 size: 14 residues. V was pared by 5 bases and J by 1 base, with 8 bases of the junction left unmatched.

The V and J genes are TRBV7-3 and TRBJ2-3; D uncertain. Germline V CDR1 and CDR2: SGHTA, FQGTGA. The CDR3 is 16 residues long. Trimming stripped 5 bases from V and 6 bases from J, with 21 bases between. In DNA, the CDR3 is TGTGCCAGCAGCCCGCGTGGGTCATGGGATGCGGATACGCAGTATTTT. This translates into CASSPRGSWDADTQYF. The full variable domain, with the rest looked up from reference TRBV7-3 and TRBJ2-3, is GAGVSQTPSNKVTEKGKYVELRCDPISGHTALYWYRQSLGQGPEFLIYFQGTGAADDSGLPNDRFFAVRPEGSVSTLKIQRTERGDSAVYLCASSPRGSWDADTQYFGPGTRLTVL.

This clonotype turned up a few times. The gene calls are TRBV6-2 or TRBV6-3 and TRBJ2-4; TRBD1 might be the D (5 bases). Trimming cost V 7 bases and J 5 bases, with 15 bases left between them. The CDR3 is 14 residues long. Per germline, CDR1 MNHEY and CDR2 SVGEGT. CDR3 DNA: TGTGCCAGCAAAATTGATGGGGCCGAAAACATTCAGTACTTC. This sequence encodes CASKIDGAENIQYF.

This chain uses TRBV6-1 with TRBJ1-1; D is possibly TRBD1 (6 bases). CDR1 MNHNS and CDR2 SASEGT come from the germline V gene. V was pared by 7 bases and J by 2 bases, with 14 bases between. The CDR3 runs 14 residues. DNA of the CDR3: TGTGCCAGCAATATTGACAGGACTAACACTGAAGCTTTCTTT. Translation: CASNIDRTNTEAFF.

The chain links TRBV5-4 to TRBJ1-5; maybe TRBD1 (6 bases). There are 13 residues in the CDR3. The V and J ends lost 3 bases and 4 bases respectively, with 8 bases between them. The germline V gene has CDR1 SGHNT and CDR2 YYREEE (reference sequence). This CDR3 is CASSWDTNQPQHF. In DNA form, the CDR3 reads TGTGCCAGCAGCTGGGACACTAATCAGCCCCAGCATTTT.

This clonotype was found many times. CDR3 sequence reads: CSARTSGEDWETQYF. The CDR3 nucleotides read TGCAGTGCGCGTACTAGCGGGGAGGATTGGGAGACCCAGTACTTC. The chain employs TRBV20-1 and TRBJ2-5; TRBD2 matches 10 bases. Germline V gene sequence: CDR1 DFQATT, CDR2 SNEGSKA (reference sequence). This CDR3 spans 15 amino acids. Trimming took 6 bases from V and 5 from J; bases not matched to a gene: 12.

This clonotype was counted between two and nine times. The DNA of the CDR3 is TGTGCCAGCACCGCCAGACCGGGACAGGGTAGCACAGATACGCAGTATTTT. Residues: CASTARPGQGSTDTQYF. This chain connects TRBV6-1 to TRBJ2-3, with 9 bases identical to TRBD1. The V gene's germline CDR1 is MNHNS and CDR2 SASEGT. The CDR3 extends over 17 amino acids. The junction had 11 bases not matched to a gene; V was cut back by 7 bases and J by 0 bases.

The V and J genes are TRBV28 and TRBJ1-5; 8 bases align to TRBD1. Germline trimming cut 6 bases from V and 7 bases from J; bases unmatched to any gene: 8. Looked up from germline, CDR1 is MDHEN and CDR2 is SYDVKM. The CDR3 consists of 14 residues. In nucleotides, the CDR3 is TGTGCCAGCAGCTTGACAGGGGCAGAGCAGCCCCAGCATTTT. Translated: CASSLTGAEQPQHF.

This clonotype has at least ten counts. The chain links TRBV27 to TRBJ1-1, with 9 positions matching TRBD1. Germline lookup yields CDR1 MNHEY and CDR2 SMNVEV (reference sequence). V was clipped by 5 bases and J by 1 base; unmatched bases: 14. The CDR3 extends over 18 amino acids. CDR3 in DNA: TGTGCCAGCAGTCCAAGAGGGAGGGACAGGGAAGGGAACACTGAAGCTTTCTTT. Its translation is CASSPRGRDREGNTEAFF.

This clonotype was picked up many times. The V and J genes are TRBV28 and TRBJ2-2; TRBD1 agrees at 8 bases. With V trimmed by 6 bases and J by 4 bases, 10 bases remained unmatched. CDR3 length: 16 amino acids. Germline CDR1 MDHEN, CDR2 SYDVKM. CDR3 loop: CASRPDRGSVTGELFF. The CDR3 DNA is TGTGCCAGCAGACCCGACAGGGGTTCGGTCACCGGGGAGCTGTTTTTT.

Comment on this clonotype: Given the absence of the conserved phenylalanine or tryptophan at the CDR3 end, a read error is likely. The V call is TRBV5-4, the J call TRBJ2-7; D is perhaps TRBD1 (6 bases). CDR3 length equals 14 residues. The V gene's germline CDR1 is SGHNT and CDR2 YYREEE (reference sequence). Trimming left V 4 bases short and J 1 base short, with 12 bases between. CDR3 in amino acids: CASSRVQGSYEQYL. CDR3 DNA: TGTGCCAGCAGCCGCGTACAGGGATCCTACGAGCAGTACCTC.

This sequence joins TRBV7-8 and TRBJ1-1, with D possibly matching TRBD1 (6 bases). V gave up 1 base and J gave up 7 bases, with 10 bases separating them. Germline assignment: CDR1 SGHVS and CDR2 FQNEAQ. There are 13 residues in the CDR3. CDR3 residues: CASSLEGGVEAFF. The CDR3 DNA sequence: TGTGCCAGCAGCTTAGAGGGGGGGGTTGAAGCTTTCTTT.